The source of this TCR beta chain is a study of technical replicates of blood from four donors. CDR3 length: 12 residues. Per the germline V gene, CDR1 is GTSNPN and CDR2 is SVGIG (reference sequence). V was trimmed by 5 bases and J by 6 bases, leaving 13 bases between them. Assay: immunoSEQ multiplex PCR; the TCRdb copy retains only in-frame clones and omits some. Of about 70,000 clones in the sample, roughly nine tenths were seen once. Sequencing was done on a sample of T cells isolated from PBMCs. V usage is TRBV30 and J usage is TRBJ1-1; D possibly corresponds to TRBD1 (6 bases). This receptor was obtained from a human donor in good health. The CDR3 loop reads CAWGTGMPEAFF. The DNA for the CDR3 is TGTGCCTGGGGCACAGGGATGCCTGAAGCTTTCTTT. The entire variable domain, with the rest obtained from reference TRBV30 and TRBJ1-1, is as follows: SQTIHQWPATLVQPVGSPLSLECTVEGTSNPNLYWYRQAAGRGLQLLFYSVGIGQISSEVPQNLSASRPQDRQFILSSKKLLLSDSGFYLCAWGTGMPEAFFGQGTRLTVV.